This TCR beta chain was sequenced for a study of blood T cell repertoires in COVID-19 (TCRdb year 2020). Regarding the study in general: The collaborator samples originated in the United States, Italy and Spain and spanned the acute and convalescent phases of COVID-19. The prospective study material was composed of cDNA or gDNA derived from T cells, B-cell-depleted T cells, or PBMCs. Deeply sampled blood TCRbeta repertoires from subjects exposed to, actively infected with, or recovered from COVID-19 were included in the dataset. The repertoires were released in a freely available public database meant as a resource for research on the immune response to SARS-CoV-2. Samples came from the ongoing ImmuneRACE study (first 160 participants) plus 1,254 subjects from 6 global collaborators. A de-identified subject ID, COVID-19 status, age in years and sex were almost always included in the sample metadata. Where available, HLA class I and class II types were obtained from metadata supplied by the sample provider rather than from assay-based typing. General study outcomes and caveats: The quantity of clinical and demographic metadata differed by source and by participant and was supplied without curation.

Collaborating institutions collected whole blood in K2EDTA tubes following their own protocols. For TCRbeta analysis, collaborators shipped samples as frozen whole blood, isolated PBMCs, or DNA extracted from either of those sample types. Deletion took 5 bases off V and 7 bases off J, with a span of 11 bases between the germline ends. Taken from the germline V gene, the CDR1 and CDR2 loops are SGHDN and FVKESK. From its cysteine to its phenylalanine, the CDR3 spans 13 amino acids. The entry retains the CDR3 DNA only, 39 bases that are in frame from base 1. TCRbeta CDR3 regions were amplified from genomic DNA by means of the immunoSEQ Assay, a bias-controlled multiplex PCR. In the original analysis: Nucleated cell counts per sample were estimated from amplification of reference gene primers within the assay. To quantify the absolute abundance of each unique TCRbeta CDR3 rearrangement, sequence reads were collapsed and filtered. Productive Simpson clonality was computed per sample as the square root of Simpson's diversity index over productive rearrangements. What TCRdb holds here is the immuneACCESS table cut down to in-frame rearrangements. Part of the clones is not present; checked against another copy, under half of the missing clones reflect an unresolved V gene, and the others are unexplained. Clone size and V and J calls were adopted from that table, with D and trimming inferred from the DNA. This sample gives around 190,000 clones in total; more than 75% of them show up just once. Under 5% of the sample rests with the top ten.

On this clone itself: Its antigen specificity is not known. No qualities accompany the bases; no much larger clone lies one base away.

This TCR derives from a human donor in a cohort sampled during active COVID-19. Sequenced material: peripheral blood. In this chain, TRBV14 is recombined with TRBJ2-2, and the D gene may be TRBD2, 6 bases matching. The CDR3 has the sequence CASSIGGFGELFF. The nucleotide sequence is TGTGCCAGCAGCATCGGGGGTTTCGGGGAGCTGTTTTTT.